The source of this TCR beta chain is a study of blood T cell repertoires in COVID-19. Study context: Samples representing acute and convalescent COVID-19 were sourced from the United States, Italy and Spain.

The data were produced by immunoSEQ multiplex PCR, yet TCRdb's version contains in-frame clones alone and is incomplete. The repertoire includes approximately 62,000 clones, 70% to 90% of them detected once, and 1.4% sits in the top ten. V lost 2 bases to trimming and J lost 7 bases, with 15 bases between them. This CDR3 is built from 15 residues. CDR1 MNHNY and CDR2 SVGAGI come from the germline V gene (reference sequence). The source is a man aged 55 to 70 with acute or convalescent COVID-19. Sample: peripheral blood. J is TRBJ1-5 and V is TRBV6-6; the D gene is possibly TRBD1 (5 bases). The DNA for the CDR3 is TGTGCCAGCAGTTACGGGGGGGATCGAGGCCAGCCCCAGCATTTT. This encodes CASSYGGDRGQPQHF.